The 24 T cell receptor beta chains given below trace back to one sample, sequenced in a study of Graves' ophthalmopathy and Graves' hyperthyroidism (dated by TCRdb to between 2017 and 2018). This sample was sequenced with an Illumina HiSeq 2000. For repertoire sequencing, the TCR beta CDR3 regions were amplified from RNA transcripts. The first round was an RT-PCR using HTBI primers with the Qiagen OneStep RT-PCR kit, and this first round was followed by a second-round multiplex PCR, then size selection and purification. Starting from the raw public reads, TCRdb applied fastp trimming at Q25, assembled clones with MiXCR and retained in-frame beta chains. When rows share a CDR3 protein, they turn into one entry using the most common DNA and genes. The sample has hundreds of thousands of distinct CDR3 sequences on record, 40% of them singletons. About 40% of the sample is held by the ten biggest clonotypes.

Sequenced: peripheral blood. All receptors come from an adult man with Graves' ophthalmopathy.

This sequence joins TRBV25-1 and TRBJ2-2, with D possibly matching TRBD2 (6 bases). The CDR3 runs to 15 residues. Trimming removed 5 bases at V and 7 bases at J, with 17 bases between. The germline V gene encodes CDR1 MGHDK and CDR2 SYGVNS. The chain's CDR3 is CASSYSRDQGGELFF. The CDR3 nucleotides read TGTGCCAGCAGTTACTCGCGGGATCAAGGCGGGGAGCTGTTTTTT.

The genes are TRBV12-5 and TRBJ1-1; possibly TRBD1 for D (6 bases). Germline CDR1 is LGHNT and CDR2 is FRNRAP. The V gene lost 5 bases and the J gene lost 0 bases, with 10 bases spanning the gap. The CDR3 is 14 amino acids. The CDR3 coding sequence is TGTGCTAGTGGTACGGGGGCCATGAACACTGAAGCTTTCTTT. Translated: CASGTGAMNTEAFF.

The sample holds many counts of this clonotype. V gene TRBV15 combines with J gene TRBJ2-2, with 9 nucleotides matching TRBD1. The V segment lost 1 base and the J segment 5 bases; nucleotides outside the gene matches: 2. The CDR3 has 15 residues. Per germline, CDR1 LNHNV and CDR2 YYDKDF (reference sequence). CDR3 residues: CATSRGTGVTGELFF. In nucleotides, the CDR3 is TGTGCCACCAGCAGAGGGACAGGGGTTACCGGGGAGCTGTTTTTT.

The chain recombines TRBV5-6 with TRBJ2-7; no clear D gene. V lost 1 base to trimming and J lost 0 bases, with 8 bases between them. Germline V gene lookup returns CDR1 SGHDT and CDR2 YYEEEE. The CDR3 extends over 14 amino acids. In DNA, the CDR3 is TGTGCCAGCAGCTTGTATGGGGACTCCTACGAGCAGTACTTC. Residues: CASSLYGDSYEQYF.

This clonotype came up many times. The CDR3 here is CASSFFDRVEGYTF. The DNA for the CDR3 is TGTGCCAGCAGCTTCTTCGACAGGGTGGAGGGCTACACCTTC. The V gene is TRBV5-8, the J gene TRBJ1-2; 7 nucleotides align to TRBD1. The ends lost 2 bases at V and 8 bases at J; junction bases unmatched: 9. The CDR3 is 14 amino acids. CDR1 is SGHTS, CDR2 YDEGEE, per germline.

The chain uses TRBV10-3 and TRBJ1-6, with 7 bases that match TRBD1. The J segment lost 9 bases and the V segment lost 6 bases, leaving 2 bases of the junction unmatched. The CDR3 has 12 residues. CDR1 is ENHRY, CDR2 SYGVKD, per germline. CDR3 sequence (DNA): TGTGCCATCAGCGGGACAGTTTCACCCCTCCACTTT. Translating it yields CAISGTVSPLHF.

Points on this clonotype: One end of the junction varies from germline; a read error may be responsible. The chain couples TRBV20-1 to TRBJ2-7; no clear D. The length of the CDR3 is 14 residues. Germline V gene data show CDR1 as DFQATT and CDR2 as SNEGSKA (reference sequence). CDR3 residues: CSAPSWQTSYKQYF. In DNA form, the CDR3 reads TGCAGTGCTCCCAGTTGGCAGACCTCCTACAAGCAGTACTTC.

The chain links TRBV7-9 to TRBJ2-5; 13 bases fit TRBD2. Germline CDR1 reads SEHNR; CDR2 reads FQNEAQ (reference sequence). The CDR3 runs to 17 residues. V was clipped by 2 bases and J by 7 bases; unmatched bases: 10. CDR3 loop: CASSLLATSGGPRTQYF. CDR3 DNA: TGTGCCAGCAGCTTACTTGCGACTAGCGGGGGGCCCCGGACCCAGTACTTC.

In this sample, this clonotype turned up a few times. CDR3 nucleotides: TGTGCCAGCAGCCTTTCCCGAGGGGACAGGTCCTACGAGCAGTACTTC. This gives the protein CASSLSRGDRSYEQYF. J is TRBJ2-7 and V is TRBV11-2; 8 positions agree with TRBD1. The V segment lost 5 bases and the J segment 1 base; nucleotides outside the gene matches: 10. There are 16 residues in the CDR3. Germline CDR1 is SGHAT and CDR2 is FQNNGV. Complete variable domain (other parts from reference TRBV11-2 and TRBJ2-7): EAGVAQSPRYKIIEKRQSVAFWCNPISGHATLYWYQQILGQGPKLLIQFQNNGVVDDSQLPKDRFSAERLKGVDSTLKIQPAKLEDSAVYLCASSLSRGDRSYEQYFGPGTRLTVT.

The rearrangement links TRBV28 to TRBJ2-7, with D unclear. The germline V gene encodes CDR1 MDHEN and CDR2 SYDVKM. The CDR3 is 13 residues long. V was trimmed by 2 bases and J by 6 bases, leaving 11 bases between them. DNA of the CDR3: TGTGCCAGCAGTTTACCGACCTTGCCCGAGCAGTACTTC. This gives the protein CASSLPTLPEQYF. Full variable domain (outside the CDR3, taken from reference TRBV28 and TRBJ2-7): DVKVTQSSRYLVKRTGEKVFLECVQDMDHENMFWYRQDPGLGLRLIYFSYDVKMKEKGDIPEGYSVSREKKERFSLILESASTNQTSMYLCASSLPTLPEQYFGPGTRLTVT.

Worth noting for this clonotype: A much larger clone differs by one base, so this may be a read error. The chain couples TRBV2 to TRBJ1-3; tentative D call: TRBD1 (5 bases). V was cut by 2 bases and J by 0 bases, with 8 bases left in between. The V gene's germline CDR1 is SNHLY and CDR2 FYNNEI. The CDR3 consists of 15 residues. The CDR3 loop is CASSEWGFSGNTIYF. The DNA for the CDR3 is TGTGCCAGCAGTGAATGGGGGTTCTCTGGAAACACCATATATTTT. Combining the CDR3 with reference TRBV2 and TRBJ1-3 gives the whole variable domain EPEVTQTPSHQVTQMGQEVILRCVPISNHLYFYWYRQILGQKVEFLVSFYNNEISEKSEIFDDQFSVERPDGSNFTLKIRSTKLEDSAMYFCASSEWGFSGNTIYFGEGSWLTVV.

This clonotype was observed a few times. The genes are TRBV6-6 and TRBJ1-1; the D is unclear. This CDR3 comprises 13 residues. V was shortened by 2 bases and J by 5 bases, with 9 bases between the two germline ends. In germline, CDR1 is MNHNY, CDR2 SVGAGI (reference sequence). CDR3 DNA: TGTGCCAGCAGTTACGTCCGCAGTACTGAAGCTTTCTTT. Its translation: CASSYVRSTEAFF.

Concerning this clonotype: A single base separates this from a much larger clone, so it may be a read error. In nucleotides, the CDR3 is TGTGCCAGCAGTGATCCGAACAGGAACGAGCAGTACTTC. Encoded protein: CASSDPNRNEQYF. This chain links TRBV9 with TRBJ2-7, with a tentative D call TRBD1 (5 bases). Per germline, CDR1 SGDLS and CDR2 YYNGEE. This CDR3 has 13 residues. Trimming removed 5 bases from V and 5 bases from J, with 14 bases in between.

The rearrangement uses TRBV10-3 and TRBJ2-5; TRBD2 matches at 12 bases. Germline assignment: CDR1 ENHRY and CDR2 SYGVKD. The V gene end was trimmed by 4 bases and the J gene end by 1 base; junction bases not matched to a gene: 7. The CDR3 runs 17 residues. CDR3 sequence reads: CAISAASGRATQETQYF. The DNA for the CDR3 is TGTGCCATCAGTGCTGCTAGCGGGAGGGCGACCCAAGAGACCCAGTACTTC.

V and J are TRBV7-9 and TRBJ1-3; 8 bases are a match to TRBD1. This CDR3 is built from 14 residues. From germline, CDR1 is SEHNR and CDR2 FQNEAQ (reference sequence). With V trimmed by 5 bases and J by 7 bases, 7 bases remained unmatched. CDR3 protein: CASSQPGQVNTIYF. In DNA form, the CDR3 reads TGTGCCAGCAGCCAGCCGGGACAGGTGAACACCATATATTTT.

In this sample, this clonotype turned up many times. The CDR3 DNA reads as TGTGCCAGCAGGACCCCGGGACAGGGAGGTCAGCCCCAGCATTTT. Translation gives CASRTPGQGGQPQHF. This chain uses TRBV10-3 with TRBJ1-5; 9 bases match TRBD1. Germline V CDR1 and CDR2: ENHRY, SYGVKD. V lost 10 bases to trimming and J lost 6 bases; unmatched junction nucleotides: 13. This CDR3 has 15 residues.

This clonotype came up many times. The chain combines TRBV19 with TRBJ1-2, with 8 bases matching TRBD1. The junction had 4 bases not matched to a gene; V was cut back by 6 bases and J by 1 base. CDR1 is LNHDA and CDR2 is SQIVND in the germline V gene (reference sequence). The CDR3 runs to 14 residues. CDR3 loop: CASSGTGVNYGYTF. CDR3 bases: TGTGCCAGTAGCGGGACAGGAGTTAACTATGGCTACACCTTC.

This clonotype was recorded only once. V and J are TRBV29-1 and TRBJ1-2; a possible D gene is TRBD1 (5 bases). The CDR3 runs to 14 residues. V was clipped by 2 bases and J by 3 bases, with 13 bases between them. Germline-derived CDR1 and CDR2 are SQVTM and ANQGSEA. The CDR3 loop is CSVESSGIDYGYTF. Written as DNA, the CDR3 is TGCAGCGTTGAATCGTCAGGGATCGACTATGGCTACACCTTC. The full variable domain, rest sourced from reference TRBV29-1 and TRBJ1-2, is SAVISQKPSRDICQRGTSLTIQCQVDSQVTMMFWYRQQPGQSLTLIATANQGSEATYESGFVIDKFPISRPNLTFSTLTVSNMSPEDSSIYLCSVESSGIDYGYTFGSGTRLTVV.

This clonotype came up many times. The chain is built from TRBV19 and TRBJ1-3; D is perhaps TRBD1 (5 bases). CDR3 length: 17 residues. With 5 bases removed from V and 0 bases from J, the gap between germline ends came to 17 bases. The V gene's germline CDR1 is LNHDA and CDR2 SQIVND (reference sequence). The CDR3: CASSPAGRAPSGNTIYF. CDR3 nucleotide sequence: TGTGCCAGTAGTCCCGCGGGCAGGGCACCCTCTGGAAACACCATATATTTT.

This clonotype was picked up many times. The chain joins TRBV20-1 to TRBJ2-5, with 12 nucleotides matching TRBD1. The CDR3 has 13 residues. Per germline, CDR1 DFQATT and CDR2 SNEGSKA (reference sequence). V lost 5 bases and J lost 5; bases outside the gene matches: 3. The CDR3 reads CSAGDRGQETQYF. The CDR3 DNA follows: TGCAGTGCTGGGGACAGGGGGCAGGAGACCCAGTACTTC.

This chain joins TRBV25-1 and TRBJ2-2; either TRBD1 or TRBD2 may fit D (7 bases each). Per germline, CDR1 MGHDK and CDR2 SYGVNS. V lost 5 bases to trimming and J lost 6 bases, with 22 bases between them. The CDR3 spans 17 residues. CDR3 in DNA: TGTGCCAGCAGTCCCGGGACAGCCAGGACTAGACCCGGGGAGCTGTTTTTT. It encodes CASSPGTARTRPGELFF.

The chain is built from TRBV7-6 and TRBJ2-7; 7 bases are a match to TRBD1. The J segment lost 2 bases and the V segment lost 6 bases, leaving 10 bases of the junction unmatched. Germline CDR1 and CDR2: SGHVS and FNYEAQ. The CDR3 extends over 15 amino acids. The CDR3 coding sequence is TGTGCCAGCAGTCCCCGAGGGGGCTTACCCTACGAGCAGTACTTC. Translating gives CASSPRGGLPYEQYF.

V and J are TRBV7-9 and TRBJ2-7; D uncertain. The CDR3 covers 13 residues. Germline V gene data show CDR1 as SEHNR and CDR2 as FQNEAQ (reference sequence). With 3 bases removed from V and 4 bases from J, the gap between germline ends came to 10 bases. The CDR3 region is CASSLFAGYEQYF. CDR3 DNA sequence: TGTGCCAGCAGCTTGTTCGCCGGGTACGAGCAGTACTTC.

This clonotype was seen once. The chain employs TRBV2 and TRBJ1-2; D is uncertain. Trimming left V 4 bases short and J 13 bases short, with 10 bases between. The CDR3 covers 10 residues. Germline values: CDR1 SNHLY, CDR2 FYNNEI. The CDR3 here is CASSGSAPTF. For the CDR3, the DNA is TGTGCCAGCAGTGGTAGTGCACCCACCTTC.